One T cell receptor beta chain is described in this entry. The data originate from a study of blood T cell repertoires in COVID-19. Overall study context: Sites in the United States, Italy and Spain provided acute and convalescent COVID-19 samples. Sources were T cells, B-cell-depleted T cells, or PBMCs; the material itself was cDNA or gDNA.

The CDR3 runs 15 residues. Germline CDR1 GTSNPN, CDR2 SVGIG (reference sequence). V dropped 3 bases and J dropped 0 bases, with 12 bases sitting between them. Per the study methods: Amplification of reference gene primers provided the estimated nucleated cell counts. Clones were read by immunoSEQ multiplex PCR, and TCRdb kept only the in-frame ones, dropping some. V, J and clone size reflect that table, while D and trimming were determined from the DNA. The repertoire holds roughly 120,000 clones, 70% to 80% seen once, with 6.2% in the top ten. This receptor was obtained from an older man with acute or convalescent COVID-19. The specimen was peripheral blood. V is TRBV30 and J is TRBJ1-3; possibly TRBD1 for D (6 bases). In DNA form, the CDR3 reads TGTGCCTGGAGACAGGGATTCGGCTCTGGAAACACCATATATTTT. It yields the protein CAWRQGFGSGNTIYF.